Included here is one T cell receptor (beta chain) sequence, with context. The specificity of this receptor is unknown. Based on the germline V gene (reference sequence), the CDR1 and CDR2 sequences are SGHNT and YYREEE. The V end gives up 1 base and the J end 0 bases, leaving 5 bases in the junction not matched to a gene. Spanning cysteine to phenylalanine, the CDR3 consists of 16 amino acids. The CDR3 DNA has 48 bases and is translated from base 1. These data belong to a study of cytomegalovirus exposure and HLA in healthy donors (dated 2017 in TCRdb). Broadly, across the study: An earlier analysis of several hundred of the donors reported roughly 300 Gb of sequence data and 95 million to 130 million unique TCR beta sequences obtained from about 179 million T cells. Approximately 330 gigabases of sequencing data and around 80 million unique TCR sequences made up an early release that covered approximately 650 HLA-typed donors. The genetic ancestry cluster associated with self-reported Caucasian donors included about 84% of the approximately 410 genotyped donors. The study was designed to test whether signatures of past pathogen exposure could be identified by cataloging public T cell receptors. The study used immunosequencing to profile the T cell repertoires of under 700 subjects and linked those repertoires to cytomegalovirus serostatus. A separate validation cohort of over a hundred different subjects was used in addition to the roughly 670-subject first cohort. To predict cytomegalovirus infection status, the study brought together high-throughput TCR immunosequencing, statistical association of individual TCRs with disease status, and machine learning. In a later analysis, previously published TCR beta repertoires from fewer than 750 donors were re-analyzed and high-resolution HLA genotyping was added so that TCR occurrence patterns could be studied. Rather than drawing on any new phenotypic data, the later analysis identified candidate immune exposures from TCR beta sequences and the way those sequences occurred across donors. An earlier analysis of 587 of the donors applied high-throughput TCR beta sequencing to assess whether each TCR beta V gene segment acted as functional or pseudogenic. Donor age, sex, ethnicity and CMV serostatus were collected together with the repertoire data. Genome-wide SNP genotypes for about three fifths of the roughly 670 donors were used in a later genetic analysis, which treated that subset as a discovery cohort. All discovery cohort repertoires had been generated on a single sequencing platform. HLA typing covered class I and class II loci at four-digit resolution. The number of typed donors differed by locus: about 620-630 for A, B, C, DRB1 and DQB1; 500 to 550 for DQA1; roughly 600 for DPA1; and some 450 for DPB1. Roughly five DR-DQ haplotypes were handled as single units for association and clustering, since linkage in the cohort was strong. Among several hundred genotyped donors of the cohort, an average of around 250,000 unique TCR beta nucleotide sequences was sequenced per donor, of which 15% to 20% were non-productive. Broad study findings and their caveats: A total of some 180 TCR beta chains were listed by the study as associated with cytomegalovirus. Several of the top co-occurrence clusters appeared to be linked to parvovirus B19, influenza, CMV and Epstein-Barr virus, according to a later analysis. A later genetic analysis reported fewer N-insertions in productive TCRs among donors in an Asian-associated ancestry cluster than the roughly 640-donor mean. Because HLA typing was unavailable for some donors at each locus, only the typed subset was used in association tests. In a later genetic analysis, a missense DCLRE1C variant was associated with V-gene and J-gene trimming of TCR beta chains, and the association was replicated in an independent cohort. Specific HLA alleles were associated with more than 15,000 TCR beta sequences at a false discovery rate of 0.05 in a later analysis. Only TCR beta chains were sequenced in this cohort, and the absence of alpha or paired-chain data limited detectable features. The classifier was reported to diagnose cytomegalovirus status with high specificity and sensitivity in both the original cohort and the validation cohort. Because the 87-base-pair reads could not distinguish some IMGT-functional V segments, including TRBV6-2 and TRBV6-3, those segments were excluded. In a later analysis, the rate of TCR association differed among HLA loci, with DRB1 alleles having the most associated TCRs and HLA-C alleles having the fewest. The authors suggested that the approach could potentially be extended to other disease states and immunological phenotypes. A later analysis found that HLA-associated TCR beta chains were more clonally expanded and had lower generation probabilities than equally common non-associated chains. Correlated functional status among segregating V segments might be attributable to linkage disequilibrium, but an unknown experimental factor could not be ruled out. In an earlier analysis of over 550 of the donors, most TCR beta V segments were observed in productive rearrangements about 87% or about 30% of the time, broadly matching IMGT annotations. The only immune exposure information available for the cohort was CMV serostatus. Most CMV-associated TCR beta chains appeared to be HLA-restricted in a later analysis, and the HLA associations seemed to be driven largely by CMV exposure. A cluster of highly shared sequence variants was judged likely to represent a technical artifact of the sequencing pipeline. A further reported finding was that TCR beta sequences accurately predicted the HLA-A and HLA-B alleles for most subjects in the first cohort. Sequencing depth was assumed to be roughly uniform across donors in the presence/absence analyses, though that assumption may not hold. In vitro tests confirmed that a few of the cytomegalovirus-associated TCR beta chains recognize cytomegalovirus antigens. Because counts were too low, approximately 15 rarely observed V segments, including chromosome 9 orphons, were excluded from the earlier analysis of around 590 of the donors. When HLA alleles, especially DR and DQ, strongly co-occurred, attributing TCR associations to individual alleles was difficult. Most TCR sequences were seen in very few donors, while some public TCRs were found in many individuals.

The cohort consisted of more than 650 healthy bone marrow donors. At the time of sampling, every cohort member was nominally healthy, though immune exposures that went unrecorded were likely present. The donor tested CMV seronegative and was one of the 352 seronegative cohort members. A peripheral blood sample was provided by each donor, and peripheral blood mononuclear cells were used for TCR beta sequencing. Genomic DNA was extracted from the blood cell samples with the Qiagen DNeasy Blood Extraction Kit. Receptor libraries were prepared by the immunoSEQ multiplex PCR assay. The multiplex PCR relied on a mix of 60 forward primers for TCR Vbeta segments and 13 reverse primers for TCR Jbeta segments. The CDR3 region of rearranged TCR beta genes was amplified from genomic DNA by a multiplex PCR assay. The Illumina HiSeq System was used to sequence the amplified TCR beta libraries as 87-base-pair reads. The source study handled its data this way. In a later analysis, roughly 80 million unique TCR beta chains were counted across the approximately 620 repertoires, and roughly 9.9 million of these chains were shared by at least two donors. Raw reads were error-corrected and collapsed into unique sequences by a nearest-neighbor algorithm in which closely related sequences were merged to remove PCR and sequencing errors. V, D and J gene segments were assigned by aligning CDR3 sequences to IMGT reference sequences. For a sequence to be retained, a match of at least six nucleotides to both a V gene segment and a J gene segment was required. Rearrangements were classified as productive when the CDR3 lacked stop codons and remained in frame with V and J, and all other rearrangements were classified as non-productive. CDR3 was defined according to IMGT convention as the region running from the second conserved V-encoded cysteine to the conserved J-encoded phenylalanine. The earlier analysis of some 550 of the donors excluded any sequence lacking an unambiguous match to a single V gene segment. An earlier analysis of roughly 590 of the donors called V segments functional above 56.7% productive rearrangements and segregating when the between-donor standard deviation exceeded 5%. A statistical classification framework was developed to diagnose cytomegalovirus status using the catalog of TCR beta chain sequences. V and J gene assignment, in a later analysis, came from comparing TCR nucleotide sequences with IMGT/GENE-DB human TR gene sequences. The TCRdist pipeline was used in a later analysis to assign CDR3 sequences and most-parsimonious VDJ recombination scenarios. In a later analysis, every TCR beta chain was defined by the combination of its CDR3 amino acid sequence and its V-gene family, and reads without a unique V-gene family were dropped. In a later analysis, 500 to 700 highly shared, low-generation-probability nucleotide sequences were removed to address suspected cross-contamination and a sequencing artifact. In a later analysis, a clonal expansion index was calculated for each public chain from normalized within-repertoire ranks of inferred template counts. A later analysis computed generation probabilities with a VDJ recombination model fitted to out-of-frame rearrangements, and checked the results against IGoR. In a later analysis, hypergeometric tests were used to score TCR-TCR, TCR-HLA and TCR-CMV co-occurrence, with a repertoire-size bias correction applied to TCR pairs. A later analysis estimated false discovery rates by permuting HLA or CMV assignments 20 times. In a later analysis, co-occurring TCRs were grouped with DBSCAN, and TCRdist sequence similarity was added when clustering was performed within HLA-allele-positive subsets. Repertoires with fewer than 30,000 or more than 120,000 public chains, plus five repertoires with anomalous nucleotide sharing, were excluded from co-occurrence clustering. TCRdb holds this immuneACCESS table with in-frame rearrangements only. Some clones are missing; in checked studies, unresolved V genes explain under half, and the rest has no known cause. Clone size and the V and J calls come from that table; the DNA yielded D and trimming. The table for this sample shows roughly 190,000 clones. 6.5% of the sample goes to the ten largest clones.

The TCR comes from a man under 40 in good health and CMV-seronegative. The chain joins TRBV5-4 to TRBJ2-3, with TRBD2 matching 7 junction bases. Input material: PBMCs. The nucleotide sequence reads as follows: TGTGCCAGCAGCTTGAAGCTAGCGGCTAGCACAGATACGCAGTATTTT. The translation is CASSLKLAASTDTQYF.